This record looks at one T cell receptor beta chain sequence and its context. This specimen belongs to a study of quantifying T cell responses using KT2 cells. Study in general: RNA was reverse transcribed with TCR alpha and beta constant-region primers. A predetermined fluorescence threshold ended the second PCR, run as a qPCR.

Unfractionated PBMC were spiked with known numbers of KT2 clone cells. Fixed numbers of PBMC received varying amounts of KT2 cells. The cDNA 3' end received a ligated oligonucleotide with a UMI. First-round PCR used roughly 4 cycles and beta primers RC1.1 and RC1.2 covering TRBC1 and TRBC2. TCR alpha and beta chains were handled separately starting at the second PCR. TCRdb reprocessed the UMI-ligation and nested PCR reads via MiXCR and lists one record per CDR3 protein. The profile shows 52,000 or so distinct CDR3 sequences, 10% to 15% of them singletons. This TCR derives from a human donor. The source material was PBMCs spiked with cells of the T cell clone KT2.

Written as DNA, the CDR3 is TGTGCCACCAGTGACAGCCGGGACGGAGTCACAGATACGCAGTATTTT. Encoded protein: CATSDSRDGVTDTQYF. The rearrangement joins TRBV24-1 to TRBJ2-3; D possibly uses TRBD1 or TRBD2 (5 bases each). The ends were cut back, 4 bases at V and 2 bases at J, with 15 bases in the middle. Germline loops: CDR1 KGHDR, CDR2 SFDVKD. The CDR3 loop spans 16 amino acids.